This TCR beta chain was identified in a study of blood T cells in healthy people across ages. With a J-beta primer mix and a sample-barcoded 5' primer, a second PCR ran roughly 7 to 11 cycles. TCRdb ran MiXCR on the 5' RACE reads and lists one entry per CDR3 protein. The data contain some 890,000 distinct CDR3 sequences, almost 30% of them singletons. Unmatched junction bases numbered 4, after V lost 1 base and J lost 4 bases. The CDR3 runs 15 residues. This same sample was also taken into another study, of T cells of mothers and their children.

The rearrangement joins TRBV12-3 or TRBV12-4 to TRBJ2-5; 9 bases map to TRBD1. The specimen sequenced was blood. This TCR was sampled from a woman aged 40 to 50 in good health. The CDR3 protein is CASSLDRGRVETQYF. The CDR3 DNA is TGTGCCAGCAGTTTAGACAGGGGGCGCGTAGAGACCCAGTACTTC.